These 15 T cell receptor beta chains were all obtained from the same sample, sequenced in a study of blood T cell repertoires in COVID-19. Assay used: immunoSEQ multiplex PCR; TCRdb lists only in-frame clones, some missing. Of 300,000 to 400,000 clones in the sample, under 95% are singletons; the top ten hold less than 3.5%. The sample comprised peripheral blood. These receptor sequences come from a woman between 18 and 30 years old who had recovered from COVID-19.

This chain connects TRBV15 to TRBJ1-1; D is perhaps TRBD1 (5 bases). Germline V CDR1 and CDR2: LNHNV, YYDKDF (reference sequence). The V end was cut by 5 bases, the J end by 1 base, with 11 bases between. The CDR3 loop spans 14 amino acids. For the CDR3, the DNA is TGTGCCACCAGCGGAAGGCAGGGGAACACTGAAGCTTTCTTT. As protein: CATSGRQGNTEAFF. The whole variable domain, remainder taken from reference TRBV15 and TRBJ1-1, is DAMVIQNPRYQVTQFGKPVTLSCSQTLNHNVMYWYQQKSSQAPKLLFHYYDKDFNNEADTPDNFQSRRPNTSFCFLDIRSPGLGDTAMYLCATSGRQGNTEAFFGQGTRLTVV.

In its sample, this clone was seen many times. The chain recombines TRBV27 with TRBJ2-2; 10 nucleotides line up with TRBD2. Germline-derived CDR1 and CDR2 are MNHEY and SMNVEV (reference sequence). CDR3 size: 16 residues. V shed 3 bases and J 6 bases; nucleotides not matched to a gene: 7. The CDR3 region is CASSFTSGMVAGELFF. The CDR3 nucleotides are TGTGCCAGCAGTTTCACTAGCGGGATGGTTGCCGGGGAGCTGTTTTTT.

The CDR3 nucleotides read TGTGCCAGCTACTTTGGGACAGGCTCTTACAATGAGCAGTTCTTC. Translation gives CASYFGTGSYNEQFF. The chain couples TRBV28 to TRBJ2-1; 8 nucleotides match TRBD1. The germline CDR1 and CDR2 sequences are MDHEN and SYDVKM. The CDR3 has 15 residues. J lost 4 bases, V lost 8 bases, and 10 bases had no gene match. The entire variable domain, with the rest obtained from reference TRBV28 and TRBJ2-1, is as follows: DVKVTQSSRYLVKRTGEKVFLECVQDMDHENMFWYRQDPGLGLRLIYFSYDVKMKEKGDIPEGYSVSREKKERFSLILESASTNQTSMYLCASYFGTGSYNEQFFGPGTRLTVL.

V and J are TRBV29-1 and TRBJ2-1; 14 bases match TRBD2. The CDR3 is 14 residues long. The germline gives CDR1 SQVTM, CDR2 ANQGSEA. The trim removed 5 bases at V and 7 bases at J, leaving 4 bases unmatched. CDR3 sequence (DNA): TGCAGCGTTCGACTAGCGGGAGGGCGAAATGAGCAGTTCTTC. It specifies CSVRLAGGRNEQFF.

The gene calls are TRBV7-2 and TRBJ2-3, with unresolved D. This CDR3 contains 15 residues. Trimming pared 2 bases from V and 0 bases from J, leaving 9 bases between. Germline V CDR1 and CDR2: SGHTA, FQGNSA. This CDR3 is CASSLRSQSTDTQYF. As DNA, the CDR3 is TGTGCCAGCAGCTTACGGAGTCAGAGCACAGATACGCAGTATTTT.

V usage is TRBV13 and J usage is TRBJ2-5, with TRBD2 identical over 7 bases. Germline-derived CDR1 and CDR2 are PRHDT and FYEKMQ (reference sequence). The CDR3 runs to 14 residues. Trimming took 3 bases from V and 4 from J; bases not matched to a gene: 5. CDR3 DNA sequence: TGTGCCAGCAGCTTCCGGCGGGAGAGAGAGACCCAGTACTTC. Translation: CASSFRRERETQYF.

The V gene is TRBV11-3, the J gene TRBJ1-1; D possibly corresponds to TRBD1 (6 bases). The CDR3 spans 14 residues. Trimming removed 4 bases from V and 4 bases from J, with 13 bases in between. CDR1 is SGHNT, CDR2 YENEEA, per germline. The CDR3 region is CASSSKIRGTEAFF. The CDR3 DNA follows: TGTGCCAGCAGCTCTAAAATCAGGGGCACTGAAGCTTTCTTT.

J is TRBJ1-2 and V is TRBV6-5, with 7 bases fitting TRBD1. V was pared by 4 bases and J by 0 bases, with 8 bases of the junction left unmatched. This CDR3 is built from 16 residues. The V gene's germline CDR1 is MNHEY and CDR2 SVGAGI. The CDR3 nucleotides read TGTGCCAGCAGTTCCCTTACAGGGGTAGCTAACTATGGCTACACCTTC. Amino acid sequence: CASSSLTGVANYGYTF.

The V gene is TRBV7-7, the J gene TRBJ2-3, with TRBD2 matching over 14 bases. CDR3 size: 16 residues. The V gene end was trimmed by 2 bases and the J gene end by 4 bases; junction bases not matched to a gene: 2. Germline V lookup: CDR1 SSHAT, CDR2 FNYEAQ (reference sequence). The CDR3 here is CASSLSTSGRADTQYF. CDR3 DNA sequence: TGTGCCAGCAGCTTATCGACTAGCGGGAGGGCAGATACGCAGTATTTT.

The rearrangement joins TRBV19 to TRBJ1-1, with 12 nucleotides matching TRBD1. Germline V gives CDR1 LNHDA, CDR2 SQIVND (reference sequence). CDR3 length: 15 amino acids. V dropped 5 bases and J dropped 7; count of bases not matched to a gene: 8. The CDR3 is CASSWGQGARLEAFF. CDR3 coding DNA: TGTGCCAGTAGTTGGGGACAGGGGGCGCGTCTTGAAGCTTTCTTT.

The chain is built from TRBV4-1 and TRBJ1-1, with D possibly TRBD1 on 6 matching bases. V lost 0 bases and J 0 bases, leaving 8 bases between the germline ends. CDR1 is MGHRA, CDR2 YSYEKL, per germline. The CDR3 extends over 15 amino acids. CDR3 sequence reads: CASSQDGTLNTEAFF. CDR3 DNA sequence: TGCGCCAGCAGCCAAGATGGGACACTGAACACTGAAGCTTTCTTT.

The chain carries TRBV21-1 and TRBJ1-4. TRBV21-1 counts as a pseudogene. The CDR3 spans 15 residues. Here the CDR3 reads CASSKVGGGDGKLFF. CDR3 in DNA: TGTGCCAGCAGCAAAGTCGGGGGAGGAGACGGAAAACTGTTTTTT.

CDR3 protein: CASSPMKQGWETQYF. CDR3 DNA sequence: TGTGCCAGCAGCCCAATGAAACAGGGGTGGGAGACCCAGTACTTC. J is TRBJ2-5 and V is TRBV6-2 or TRBV6-3, with 7 bases aligning to TRBD1. The CDR3 loop spans 15 amino acids. The V gene end was trimmed by 6 bases and the J gene end by 5 bases; junction bases not matched to a gene: 12. In germline, CDR1 is MNHEY, CDR2 SVGEGT.

The rearrangement uses TRBV6-6 and TRBJ1-3; the D gene is possibly TRBD1 (6 bases). Per the germline V gene, CDR1 is MNHNY and CDR2 is SVGAGI (reference sequence). The V end lost 4 bases, the J end lost 0 bases, and 13 bases lay between the germline ends. The CDR3 is made up of 16 amino acids. The chain's CDR3 is CASSLEGGGSGNTIYF. Here the CDR3 DNA reads TGTGCCAGCAGTTTGGAGGGGGGGGGCTCTGGAAACACCATATATTTT.

The chain employs TRBV9 and TRBJ1-2; 10 bases line up with TRBD1. Trimming took 2 bases from V and 4 from J; bases not matched to a gene: 2. CDR3 length equals 14 residues. Per germline, CDR1 SGDLS and CDR2 YYNGEE. CDR3 sequence: CASSVRTGGYGYTF. CDR3 nucleotide sequence: TGTGCCAGCAGCGTCAGGACAGGGGGCTATGGCTACACCTTC.